This entry concerns a single T cell receptor (beta chain). Its antigen has not been determined. Base quality data are lacking; no much larger clone is found one base away. The cysteine opens and the phenylalanine closes a CDR3 of 16 amino acids. Only the CDR3 part of the read is kept: 48 bases, read in frame from the first base. V drops 0 bases and J drops 0 bases, leaving 9 bases in between. Based on the germline V gene (reference sequence), the CDR1 and CDR2 sequences are DFQATT and SNEGSKA. No treatment had been received by any patient before thyroid surgery. Patient clinical samples collected from the early 2010s to the late 2010s were retrospectively analysed using T-cell receptor beta sequencing. The data belong to a study of metastatic and nonmetastatic thyroid tumors (dated by TCRdb to about 2020). For context, the study as a whole: Repertoires were compared across peripheral blood and tumor or nodule tissue samples from malignant and benign thyroid patients. Study-wide findings and limitations: In both blood and tumor samples, malignant tumors were reported to have significantly higher TCR beta diversity than benign nodules.

The library was produced with PCR. The sequencer listed for this sample is Illumina HiSeq 4000. High-throughput sequencing was used to profile the TCR beta-chain CDR3 region of every patient. The authors' analysis ran thus. A classifier to discriminate distant-metastatic papillary thyroid cancer patients was built from CDR3 differences across clinicopathological groups. Repertoire diversity was assessed with the Shannon index, and tumor-blood repertoire similarity with the Morisita-Horn index. Through fastp at Q25 and MiXCR, TCRdb rebuilt clones from the public reads, retaining in-frame beta chains. The V and J calls reflect TCRdb's pipeline rather than the authors' work. The sample has thousands of clones on record, roughly 30% of them singletons. 21% of the sample belongs to the ten largest clones.

The sample comprised tumor tissue. The V and J segments used are TRBV20-1 and TRBJ1-6; no D gene is confidently identified. The origin of this receptor is a female donor with papillary thyroid cancer or a benign thyroid nodule (not recorded which). Some clones in this sample may be carry-over from other donors' samples. This receptor carries the CDR3 CSARDGSGSYNSPLHF. The sequence in DNA is TGCAGTGCTAGAGATGGGAGTGGCTCCTATAATTCACCCCTCCACTTT.